The present T cell receptor beta chain was sequenced within a study of T-cell memory formation after mild COVID-19. Study summary: Largely, the TCR clusters proved donor specific. The study's findings and limits: The finding that pre-infection memory included some responding clones suggested that cross-reactive memory joined. Clones that contracted from day 15 to 85 were balanced CD4/CD8, while later expanders leaned CD4+. Contracting CD8+ clones were enriched in EMRA, CD4+ mainly in CM and EM.

The ends were cut back, 2 bases at V and 3 bases at J, with 9 bases in the middle. CDR1 is SGHRS, CDR2 YFSETQ, per germline. The CDR3 loop spans 14 amino acids. This clonotype was observed many times. What it binds is unknown. TCRdb re-analysed the 5' RACE reads in MiXCR, keeping a single row per CDR3 protein. Seen here are hundreds of thousands of distinct CDR3 sequences, around 21% observed once, and the top ten hold roughly an eighth. V and J are TRBV5-1 and TRBJ1-5; D is unresolved. This sequence originates from an adult woman who had mild COVID-19 (a few samples of this study predate the infection). Cell type and time point are not known. The source material was PBMCs or a T cell subset sorted from them (not recorded which). This CDR3 is CASSLGGINQPQHF. The CDR3 bases are TGCGCCAGCAGCTTAGGAGGGATCAATCAGCCCCAGCATTTT.